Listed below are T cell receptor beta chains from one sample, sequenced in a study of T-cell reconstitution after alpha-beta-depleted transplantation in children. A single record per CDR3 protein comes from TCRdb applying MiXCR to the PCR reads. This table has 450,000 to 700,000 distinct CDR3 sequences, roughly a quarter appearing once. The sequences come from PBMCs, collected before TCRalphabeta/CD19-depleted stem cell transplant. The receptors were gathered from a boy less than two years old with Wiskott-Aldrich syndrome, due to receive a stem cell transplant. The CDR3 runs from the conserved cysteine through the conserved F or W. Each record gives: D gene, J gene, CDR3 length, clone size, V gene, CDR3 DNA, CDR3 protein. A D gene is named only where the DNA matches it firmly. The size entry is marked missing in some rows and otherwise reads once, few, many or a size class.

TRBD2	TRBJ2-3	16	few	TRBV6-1	TGTGCCAGCAGTGTTTCTAGCGGAGCTAGCACAGATACGCAGTATTTT	CASSVSSGASTDTQYF
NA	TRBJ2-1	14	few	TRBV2	TGTGCCAGCAGTGAAACAGGGCTGGTGAATGAGCAGTTCTTC	CASSETGLVNEQFF
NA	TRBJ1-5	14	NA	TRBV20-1	TGCAGTGCAAACCTTGACAGTCCAAATCAGCCCCAGCATTTT	CSANLDSPNQPQHF
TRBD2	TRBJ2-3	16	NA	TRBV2	TGTGCCAGCAGGAGACTAACTAGCGGGACGGCAGATACGCAGTATTTT	CASRRLTSGTADTQYF
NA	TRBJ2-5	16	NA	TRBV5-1	TGCGCCAGCAGCTTGGGTTCGCGACAGGCTCAAGAGACCCAGTACTTC	CASSLGSRQAQETQYF
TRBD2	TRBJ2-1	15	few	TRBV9	TGTGCCAGCAGCCTCAGAGGGGACTATCGGAATGAGCAGTTCTTC	CASSLRGDYRNEQFF
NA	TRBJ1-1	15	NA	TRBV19	TGTGCCAGTAGTATAGATTTCAACGGGAACACTGAAGCTTTCTTT	CASSIDFNGNTEAFF
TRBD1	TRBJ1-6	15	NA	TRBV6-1	TGTGCCAGCAGCCGTACAGGGGGCTGGAATTCACCCCTCCACTTT	CASSRTGGWNSPLHF
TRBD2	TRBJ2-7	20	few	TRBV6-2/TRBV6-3	TGTGCCAGCACTTTCCGGGAGGAACAAGTTAAGAAACTCAGCTCCTACGAGCAGTACTTC	CASTFREEQVKKLSSYEQYF
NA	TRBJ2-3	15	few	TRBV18	TGTGCCAGCTCAACGGGCGCCGCTAGCACAGATACGCAGTATTTT	CASSTGAASTDTQYF
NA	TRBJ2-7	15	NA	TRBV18	TGTGCCAGCTCACCAGTCGAGCGGGCAGCCTACGAGCAGTACTTC	CASSPVERAAYEQYF
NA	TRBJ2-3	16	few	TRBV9	TGTGCCAGCAGCGTAGGGCCAGGGACTAGCACAGATACGCAGTATTTT	CASSVGPGTSTDTQYF
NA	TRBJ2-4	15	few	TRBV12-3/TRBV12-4	TGTGCCAGCAGTTTGGCAGAGGGAGCCAAAAACATTCAGTACTTC	CASSLAEGAKNIQYF
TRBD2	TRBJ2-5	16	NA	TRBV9	TGTGCCAGCAGCCCCCGACTAGCGGGAGTTGGAGAGACCCAGTACTTC	CASSPRLAGVGETQYF
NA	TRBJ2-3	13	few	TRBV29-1	TGCAGCGTTGAACTGGCGGCCACAGATACGCAGTATTTT	CSVELAATDTQYF
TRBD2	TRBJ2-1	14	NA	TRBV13	TGTGCCAGCAGCTTCCAGCGGGATTACAATGAGCAGTTCTTC	CASSFQRDYNEQFF